Presented here are 17 T cell receptor beta chains from one specimen sequenced in a study of blood T cell repertoires in COVID-19. Assay: immunoSEQ multiplex PCR; the TCRdb copy retains only in-frame clones and omits some. The sample lists more than 95,000 clones, roughly 80% seen once, with approximately 3.4% in the top ten. Input material: peripheral blood. Receptors were obtained from a woman older than 75 with active or convalescent COVID-19.

The DNA of the CDR3 is TGCAGCGTTGAAGATCCCAGGGCGCAGTTCTTC. Translated: CSVEDPRAQFF. The J gene is TRBJ2-1, the V gene TRBV29-1; D might be TRBD1 (5 bases). The CDR3 sequence is 11 residues long. V was cut by 0 bases and J by 12 bases, with 9 bases left in between. CDR1 and CDR2 from the germline V gene are SQVTM and ANQGSEA.

The chain employs TRBV28 and TRBJ1-4; D is unresolved. Per the germline V gene, CDR1 is MDHEN and CDR2 is SYDVKM. The CDR3 spans 14 residues. V lost 4 bases to trimming and J lost 2 bases, with 8 bases between them. As DNA, the CDR3 is TGTGCCAGCAGTTGGCTTTCTACTAATGAAAAACTGTTTTTT. Protein product: CASSWLSTNEKLFF.

The rearrangement uses TRBV28 and TRBJ2-6, with a possible D match to TRBD1 (6 bases). Trimming cost V 6 bases and J 2 bases, with 14 bases left between them. Per the germline V gene, CDR1 is MDHEN and CDR2 is SYDVKM. CDR3 length: 16 amino acids. CDR3 nucleotide sequence: TGTGCCAGCAGAGGACAGATAATACCTGGGGCCAACGTCCTGACTTTC. This translates into CASRGQIIPGANVLTF.

The rearrangement joins TRBV7-2 to TRBJ2-3, with D possibly TRBD2 on 6 matching bases. The V gene lost 1 base and the J gene lost 4 bases, with 9 bases spanning the gap. Germline V gives CDR1 SGHTA, CDR2 FQGNSA. CDR3 length: 14 residues. This CDR3 reads CASSLGLVSDTQYF. CDR3 bases: TGTGCCAGCAGCTTAGGACTAGTGTCAGATACGCAGTATTTT. Filled out from reference TRBV7-2 and TRBJ2-3, the complete variable domain reads GAGVSQSPSNKVTEKGKDVELRCDPISGHTALYWYRQSLGQGLEFLIYFQGNSAPDKSGLPSDRFSAERTGGSVSTLTIQRTQQEDSAVYLCASSLGLVSDTQYFGPGTRLTVL.

The rearrangement links TRBV4-2 to TRBJ2-7; the D gene is possibly TRBD2 (5 bases). Trimming cost V 1 base and J 4 bases, with 8 bases left between them. The length of the CDR3 is 13 residues. Per the germline V gene, CDR1 is LGHNA and CDR2 is YNFKEQ. The CDR3: CASSQARGYEQYF. The CDR3 nucleotides read TGTGCCAGCAGCCAAGCTCGGGGTTACGAGCAGTACTTC.

The chain has TRBV5-1 and TRBJ2-5; TRBD2 agrees at 9 bases. The CDR3 extends over 14 amino acids. J lost 5 bases, V lost 4 bases, and 6 bases had no gene match. Germline V gene data show CDR1 as SGHRS and CDR2 as YFSETQ. CDR3 in DNA: TGCGCCAGCAGCCCCGGGACTAGCTGGGAGACCCAGTACTTC. It codes for CASSPGTSWETQYF.

This sequence joins TRBV6-5 and TRBJ2-3; possibly TRBD1 for D (5 bases). Looked up from germline, CDR1 is MNHEY and CDR2 is SVGAGI. The CDR3 is 14 residues long. The V end was cut by 2 bases, the J end by 6 bases, with 12 bases between. The CDR3 here is CASSYEAGLDTQYF. CDR3 nucleotides: TGTGCCAGCAGTTACGAGGCAGGGTTGGATACGCAGTATTTT.

The chain is built from TRBV7-8 and TRBJ1-5; perhaps TRBD1 as D (6 bases). CDR3 length: 14 residues. Trimming pared 5 bases from V and 3 bases from J, leaving 11 bases between. Germline CDR1 SGHVS, CDR2 FQNEAQ. CDR3: CASSVQGLNQPQHF. DNA of the CDR3: TGTGCCAGCAGCGTACAGGGCCTCAATCAGCCCCAGCATTTT.

The CDR3 sequence is CASSYSTAGREQYF. Written as DNA, the CDR3 is TGTGCCAGCAGTTACTCCACCGCGGGGAGGGAGCAGTACTTC. The chain links TRBV6-2 or TRBV6-3 to TRBJ2-7, with D perhaps matching TRBD2 (6 bases). Germline lookup yields CDR1 MNHEY and CDR2 SVGEGT. This CDR3 is 14 amino acids long. The V end was cut by 0 bases, the J end by 7 bases, with 13 bases between.

This chain connects TRBV20-1 to TRBJ2-5; D unclear. Per the germline V gene, CDR1 is DFQATT and CDR2 is SNEGSKA (reference sequence). Trimming left V 3 bases short and J 0 bases short, with 8 bases between. The CDR3 extends over 13 amino acids. As DNA, the CDR3 is TGCAGTGCTAGTCTGTTTAACCAAGAGACCCAGTACTTC. It is translated as CSASLFNQETQYF.

The gene calls are TRBV3-1 (or the pseudogene TRBV3-2) and TRBJ1-2, with 8 positions matching TRBD1. Germline-derived CDR1 and CDR2 are LGHDT and YNNKEL (reference sequence). CDR3 size: 15 residues. Unmatched junction bases numbered 10, after V lost 1 base and J lost 9 bases. The CDR3 nucleotides are TGTGCCAGCAGCCAAGTCGACAGGGGTGGAAGCAGCTACACCTTC. It is translated as CASSQVDRGGSSYTF.

The rearrangement uses TRBV9 and TRBJ1-1; tentatively, D is TRBD1 (5 bases). The CDR3 contains 16 residues. V gave up 4 bases and J gave up 2 bases, with 18 bases separating them. The germline V gene encodes CDR1 SGDLS and CDR2 YYNGEE. The CDR3 coding sequence is TGTGCCAGCAGCCCCACCGGGGGAGAAAGAAACACTGAAGCTTTCTTT. Residues: CASSPTGGERNTEAFF.

This clone has just one count. This sequence joins TRBV10-3 and TRBJ2-7; 9 nucleotides align to TRBD1. The CDR3 loop spans 15 amino acids. Germline values: CDR1 ENHRY, CDR2 SYGVKD. Trimming removed 0 bases from V and 4 bases from J; junction bases left unmatched: 4. The CDR3 DNA is TGTGCCATCAGTGAGTCACAGGGGGCTGTTTACGAGCAGTACTTC. Translating gives CAISESQGAVYEQYF.

This clone was detected a few times. The genes are TRBV30 and TRBJ1-5; TRBD1 agrees at 7 bases. With V trimmed by 5 bases and J by 6 bases, 10 bases remained unmatched. Germline-derived CDR1 and CDR2 are GTSNPN and SVGIG (reference sequence). CDR3 size: 14 residues. In DNA, the CDR3 is TGTGCCTGGGGACCCGGGACAGCTATTCAGCCCCAGCATTTT. This sequence encodes CAWGPGTAIQPQHF.

In its sample, this clone was seen a few times. The V call is TRBV4-3, the J call TRBJ2-5; 9 bases align to TRBD1. The length of the CDR3 is 16 residues. Germline CDR1 and CDR2: LGHNA and YSLEER. V trimming: 0 bases; J trimming: 7 bases; junction bases outside the gene matches: 9. The CDR3 sequence: CASSQEGQQGAGTQYF. The CDR3 nucleotides read TGCGCCAGCAGCCAAGAAGGGCAACAGGGGGCCGGGACCCAGTACTTC.

This clone was seen only once. The V and J genes are TRBV2 and TRBJ2-5, with 16 bases matching TRBD2. CDR1 and CDR2 (germline): SNHLY, FYNNEI. With V trimmed by 5 bases and J by 5 bases, 5 bases remained unmatched. The CDR3 totals 16 residues. The CDR3 sequence: CASSSGTSGRAETQYF. Written as DNA, the CDR3 is TGTGCCAGCAGTTCCGGGACTAGCGGGAGGGCCGAGACCCAGTACTTC.

The genes are TRBV19 and TRBJ1-6, with 10 bases fitting TRBD1. CDR3 length: 15 amino acids. V was pared by 1 base and J by 13 bases, with 7 bases of the junction left unmatched. Germline V gene sequence: CDR1 LNHDA, CDR2 SQIVND (reference sequence). The CDR3 region is CASSIALGQGFPLHF. Here the CDR3 DNA reads TGTGCCAGTAGTATAGCTCTGGGACAGGGGTTTCCCCTCCACTTT.